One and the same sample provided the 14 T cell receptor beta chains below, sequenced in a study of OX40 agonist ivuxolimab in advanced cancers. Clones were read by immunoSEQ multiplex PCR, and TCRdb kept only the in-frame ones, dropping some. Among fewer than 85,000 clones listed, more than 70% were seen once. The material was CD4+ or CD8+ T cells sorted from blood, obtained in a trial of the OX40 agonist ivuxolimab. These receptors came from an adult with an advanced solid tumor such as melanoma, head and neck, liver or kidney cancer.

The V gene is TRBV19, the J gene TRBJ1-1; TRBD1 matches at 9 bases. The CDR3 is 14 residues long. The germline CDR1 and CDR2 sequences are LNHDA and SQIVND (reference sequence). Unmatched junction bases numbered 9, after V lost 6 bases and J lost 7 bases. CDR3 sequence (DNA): TGTGCCAGTAGGGGGGGACAGGGATATGGTGAAGCTTTCTTT. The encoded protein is CASRGGQGYGEAFF.

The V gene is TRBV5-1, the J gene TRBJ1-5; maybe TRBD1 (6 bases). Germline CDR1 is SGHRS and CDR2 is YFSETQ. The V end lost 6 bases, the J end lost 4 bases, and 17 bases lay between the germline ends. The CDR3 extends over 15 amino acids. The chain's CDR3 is CASKAGWGANQPQHF. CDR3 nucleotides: TGCGCCAGCAAAGCGGGATGGGGGGCTAATCAGCCCCAGCATTTT.

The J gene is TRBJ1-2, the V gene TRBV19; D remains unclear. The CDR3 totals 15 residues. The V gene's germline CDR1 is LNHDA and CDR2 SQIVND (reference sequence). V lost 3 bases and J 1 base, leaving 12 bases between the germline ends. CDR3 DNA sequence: TGTGCCAGTAGTATGAGGCAGGCGAATAACTATGGCTACACCTTC. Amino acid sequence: CASSMRQANNYGYTF.

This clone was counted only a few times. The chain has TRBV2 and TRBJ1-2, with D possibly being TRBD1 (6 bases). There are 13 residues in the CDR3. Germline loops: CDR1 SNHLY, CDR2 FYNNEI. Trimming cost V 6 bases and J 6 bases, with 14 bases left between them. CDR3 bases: TGTGCCAGCAGAGGGGGACCCGGAGATGGCTACACCTTC. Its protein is CASRGGPGDGYTF.

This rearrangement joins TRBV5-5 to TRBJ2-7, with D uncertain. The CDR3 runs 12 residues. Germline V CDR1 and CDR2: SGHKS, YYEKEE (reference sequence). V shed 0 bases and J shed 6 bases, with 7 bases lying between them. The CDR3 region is CASSLAMGEQYF. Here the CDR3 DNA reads TGTGCCAGCAGCTTGGCCATGGGCGAGCAGTACTTC.

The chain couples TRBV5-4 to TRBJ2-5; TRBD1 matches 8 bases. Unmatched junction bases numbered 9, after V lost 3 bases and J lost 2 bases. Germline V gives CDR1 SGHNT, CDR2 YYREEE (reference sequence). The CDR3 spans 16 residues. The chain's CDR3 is CASSSSSTGVQETQYF. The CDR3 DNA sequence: TGTGCCAGCAGCTCCTCGTCGACAGGGGTGCAAGAGACCCAGTACTTC.

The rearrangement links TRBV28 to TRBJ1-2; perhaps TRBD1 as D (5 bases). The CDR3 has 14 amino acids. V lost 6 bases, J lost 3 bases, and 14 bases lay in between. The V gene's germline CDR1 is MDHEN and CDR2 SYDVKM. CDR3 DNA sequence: TGTGCCAGCAGCTCACTGGACACGGACTATGGCTACACCTTC. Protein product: CASSSLDTDYGYTF.

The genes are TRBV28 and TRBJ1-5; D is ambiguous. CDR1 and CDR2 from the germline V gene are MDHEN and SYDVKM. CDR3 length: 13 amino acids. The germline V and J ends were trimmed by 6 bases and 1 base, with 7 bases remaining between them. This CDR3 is CASRLNSNQPQHF. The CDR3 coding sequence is TGTGCCAGCAGACTCAACAGCAATCAGCCCCAGCATTTT. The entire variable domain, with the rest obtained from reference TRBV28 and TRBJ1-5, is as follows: DVKVTQSSRYLVKRTGEKVFLECVQDMDHENMFWYRQDPGLGLRLIYFSYDVKMKEKGDIPEGYSVSREKKERFSLILESASTNQTSMYLCASRLNSNQPQHFGDGTRLSIL.

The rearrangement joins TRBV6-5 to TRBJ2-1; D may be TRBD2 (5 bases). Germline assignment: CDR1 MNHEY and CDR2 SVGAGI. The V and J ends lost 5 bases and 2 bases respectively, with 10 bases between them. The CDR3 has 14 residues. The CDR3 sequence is CASSVSGTYNEQFF. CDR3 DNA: TGTGCCAGCAGTGTAAGCGGAACCTACAATGAGCAGTTCTTC.

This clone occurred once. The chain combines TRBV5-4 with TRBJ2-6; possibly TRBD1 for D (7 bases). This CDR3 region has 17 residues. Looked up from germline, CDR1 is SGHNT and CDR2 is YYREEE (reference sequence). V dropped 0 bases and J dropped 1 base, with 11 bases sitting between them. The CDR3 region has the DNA TGTGCCAGCAGCTTGGAGGGGGCGGGATCTGGGGCCAACGTCCTGACTTTC. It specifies CASSLEGAGSGANVLTF.

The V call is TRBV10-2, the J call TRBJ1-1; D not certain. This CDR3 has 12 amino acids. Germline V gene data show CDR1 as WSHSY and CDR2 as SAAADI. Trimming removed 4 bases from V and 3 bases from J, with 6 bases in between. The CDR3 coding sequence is TGCGCCAGCAGTGTTTTAGACACTGAAGCTTTCTTT. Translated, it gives CASSVLDTEAFF.

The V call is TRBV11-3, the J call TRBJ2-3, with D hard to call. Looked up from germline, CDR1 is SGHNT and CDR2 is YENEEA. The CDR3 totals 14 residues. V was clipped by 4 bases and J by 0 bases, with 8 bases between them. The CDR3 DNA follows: TGTGCCAGCAGCTCCACGTATAGCACAGATACGCAGTATTTT. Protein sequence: CASSSTYSTDTQYF.

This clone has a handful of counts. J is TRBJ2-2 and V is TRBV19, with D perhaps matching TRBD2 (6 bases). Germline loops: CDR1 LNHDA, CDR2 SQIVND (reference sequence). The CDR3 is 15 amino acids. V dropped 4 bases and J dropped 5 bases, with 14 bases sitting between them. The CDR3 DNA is TGTGCCAGTAGTAGGGACTCCGGGGGAACCGGGGAGCTGTTTTTT. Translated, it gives CASSRDSGGTGELFF.

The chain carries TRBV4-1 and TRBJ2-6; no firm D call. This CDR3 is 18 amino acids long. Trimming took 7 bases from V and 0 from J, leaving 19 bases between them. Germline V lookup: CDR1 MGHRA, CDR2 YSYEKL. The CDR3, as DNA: TGCGCCAGCACCTCAGAAGGCAGGAGACCCTCTGGGGCCAACGTCCTGACTTTC. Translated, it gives CASTSEGRRPSGANVLTF.